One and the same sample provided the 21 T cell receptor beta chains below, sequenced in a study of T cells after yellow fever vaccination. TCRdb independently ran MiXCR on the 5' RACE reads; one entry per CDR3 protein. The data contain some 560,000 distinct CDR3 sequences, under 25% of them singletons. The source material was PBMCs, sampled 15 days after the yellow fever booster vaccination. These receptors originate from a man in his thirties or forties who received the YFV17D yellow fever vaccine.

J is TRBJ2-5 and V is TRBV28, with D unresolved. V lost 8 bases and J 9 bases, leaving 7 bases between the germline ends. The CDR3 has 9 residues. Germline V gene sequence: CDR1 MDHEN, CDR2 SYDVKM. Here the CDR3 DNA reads TGTGCCAGCCACCCTGCCCAGTACTTC. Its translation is CASHPAQYF. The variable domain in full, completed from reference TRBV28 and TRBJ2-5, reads DVKVTQSSRYLVKRTGEKVFLECVQDMDHENMFWYRQDPGLGLRLIYFSYDVKMKEKGDIPEGYSVSREKKERFSLILESASTNQTSMYLCASHPAQYFGPGTRLLVL.

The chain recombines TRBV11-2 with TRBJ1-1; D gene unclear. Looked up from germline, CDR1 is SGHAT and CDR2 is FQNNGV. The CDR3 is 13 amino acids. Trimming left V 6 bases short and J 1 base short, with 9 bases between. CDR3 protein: CASRTLGNTEAFF. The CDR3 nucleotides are TGTGCCAGCAGGACCCTGGGGAACACTGAAGCTTTCTTT. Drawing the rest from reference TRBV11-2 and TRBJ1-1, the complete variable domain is EAGVAQSPRYKIIEKRQSVAFWCNPISGHATLYWYQQILGQGPKLLIQFQNNGVVDDSQLPKDRFSAERLKGVDSTLKIQPAKLEDSAVYLCASRTLGNTEAFFGQGTRLTVV.

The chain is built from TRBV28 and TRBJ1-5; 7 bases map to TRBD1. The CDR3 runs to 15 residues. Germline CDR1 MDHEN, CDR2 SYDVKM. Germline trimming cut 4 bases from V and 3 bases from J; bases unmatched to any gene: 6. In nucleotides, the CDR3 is TGTGCCAGCAGTTCAGTACAGGGGTCCAATCAGCCCCAGCATTTT. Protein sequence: CASSSVQGSNQPQHF.

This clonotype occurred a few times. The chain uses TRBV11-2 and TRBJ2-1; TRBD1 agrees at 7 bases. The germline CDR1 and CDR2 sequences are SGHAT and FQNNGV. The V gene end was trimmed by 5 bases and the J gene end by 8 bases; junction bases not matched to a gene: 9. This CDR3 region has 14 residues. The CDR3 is CASSPTGVNDEQFF. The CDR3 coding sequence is TGTGCCAGCAGCCCCACAGGGGTGAACGATGAGCAGTTCTTC.

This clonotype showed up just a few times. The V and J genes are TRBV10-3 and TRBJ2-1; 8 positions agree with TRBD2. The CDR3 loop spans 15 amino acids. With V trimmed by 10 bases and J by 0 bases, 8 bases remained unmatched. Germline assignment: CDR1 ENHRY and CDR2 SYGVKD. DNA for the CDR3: TGTGCCACTGGGGAGCGGGGGAGCTCCTACAATGAGCAGTTCTTC. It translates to CATGERGSSYNEQFF.

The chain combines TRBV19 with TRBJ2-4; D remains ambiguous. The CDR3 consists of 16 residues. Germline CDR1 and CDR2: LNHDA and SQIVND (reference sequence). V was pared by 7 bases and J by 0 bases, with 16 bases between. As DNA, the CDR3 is TGTGCCAGTACCCAAAAGCCTGCCCGAGCCAAAAACATTCAGTACTTC. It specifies CASTQKPARAKNIQYF.

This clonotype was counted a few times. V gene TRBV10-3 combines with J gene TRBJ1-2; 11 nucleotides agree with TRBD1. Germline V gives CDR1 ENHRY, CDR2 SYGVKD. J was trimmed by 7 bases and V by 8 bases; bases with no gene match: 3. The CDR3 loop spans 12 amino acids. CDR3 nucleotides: TGTGCCATCGGACAGGGGGCGACTGGCTACACCTTC. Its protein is CAIGQGATGYTF.

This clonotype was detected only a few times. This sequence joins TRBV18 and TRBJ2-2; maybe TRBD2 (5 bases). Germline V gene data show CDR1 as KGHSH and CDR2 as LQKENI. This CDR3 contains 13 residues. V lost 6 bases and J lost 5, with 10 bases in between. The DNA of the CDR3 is TGTGCCAGCTCGTCGAGACTAACCGGGGAGCTGTTTTTT. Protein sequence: CASSSRLTGELFF.

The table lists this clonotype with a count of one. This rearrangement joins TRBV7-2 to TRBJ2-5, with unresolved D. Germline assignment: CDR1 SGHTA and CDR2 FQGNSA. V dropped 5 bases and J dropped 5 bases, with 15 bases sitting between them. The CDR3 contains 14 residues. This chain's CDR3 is CASSLPDALETQYF. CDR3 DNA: TGTGCCAGCAGCCTTCCCGACGCCCTGGAGACCCAGTACTTC.

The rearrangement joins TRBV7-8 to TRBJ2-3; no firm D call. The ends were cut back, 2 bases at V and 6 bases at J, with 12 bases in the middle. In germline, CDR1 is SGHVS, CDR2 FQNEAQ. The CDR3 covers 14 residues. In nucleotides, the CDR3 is TGTGCCAGCAGCTTACGGGTGGAGTCGGATACGCAGTATTTT. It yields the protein CASSLRVESDTQYF.

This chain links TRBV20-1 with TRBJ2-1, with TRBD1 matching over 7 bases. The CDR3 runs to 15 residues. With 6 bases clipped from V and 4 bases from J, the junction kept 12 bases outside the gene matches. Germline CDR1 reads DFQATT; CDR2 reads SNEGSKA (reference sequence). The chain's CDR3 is CSATTGETLYNEQFF. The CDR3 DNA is TGCAGTGCCACTACAGGGGAAACTCTATACAATGAGCAGTTCTTC.

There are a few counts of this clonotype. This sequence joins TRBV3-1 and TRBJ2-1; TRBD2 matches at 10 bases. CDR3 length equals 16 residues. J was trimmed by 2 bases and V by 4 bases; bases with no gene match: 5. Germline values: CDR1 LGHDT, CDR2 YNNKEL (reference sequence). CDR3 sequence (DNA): TGTGCCAGCAGCCCCGTCCTAGCGGGAGCCTACAATGAGCAGTTCTTC. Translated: CASSPVLAGAYNEQFF.

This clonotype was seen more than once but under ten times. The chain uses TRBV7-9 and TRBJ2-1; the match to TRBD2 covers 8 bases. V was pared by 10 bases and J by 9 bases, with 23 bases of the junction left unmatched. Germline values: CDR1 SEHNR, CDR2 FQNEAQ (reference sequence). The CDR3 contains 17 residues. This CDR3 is CATLAQTGTSYRGEQFF. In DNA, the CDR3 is TGTGCCACATTAGCCCAAACCGGGACTAGTTACCGCGGTGAGCAGTTCTTC.

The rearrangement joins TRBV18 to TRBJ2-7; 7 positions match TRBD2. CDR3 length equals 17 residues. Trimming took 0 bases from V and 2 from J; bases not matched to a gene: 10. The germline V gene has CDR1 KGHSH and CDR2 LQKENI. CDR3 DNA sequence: TGTGCCAGCTCACCACCGACCGGGGGGTCGAGCCCCTACGAGCAGTACTTC. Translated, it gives CASSPPTGGSSPYEQYF.

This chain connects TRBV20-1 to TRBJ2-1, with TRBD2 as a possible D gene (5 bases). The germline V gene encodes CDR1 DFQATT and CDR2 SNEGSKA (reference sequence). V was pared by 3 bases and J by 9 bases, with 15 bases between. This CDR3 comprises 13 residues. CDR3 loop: CSASTSRWGEQFF. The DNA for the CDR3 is TGCAGTGCTAGCACTAGTAGATGGGGTGAGCAGTTCTTC.

The CDR3 loop reads CSVLGRSTDTQYF. The CDR3 DNA is TGCAGCGTCCTCGGACGAAGCACAGATACGCAGTATTTT. V and J are TRBV29-1 and TRBJ2-3, with unresolved D. Germline CDR1 is SQVTM and CDR2 is ANQGSEA. There are 13 residues in the CDR3. Trimming pared 6 bases from V and 0 bases from J, leaving 10 bases between.

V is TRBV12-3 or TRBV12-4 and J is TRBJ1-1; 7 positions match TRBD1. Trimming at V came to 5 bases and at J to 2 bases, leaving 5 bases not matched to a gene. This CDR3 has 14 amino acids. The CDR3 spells CASSGQAVNTEAFF. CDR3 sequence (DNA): TGTGCCAGCAGTGGACAGGCAGTTAACACTGAAGCTTTCTTT.

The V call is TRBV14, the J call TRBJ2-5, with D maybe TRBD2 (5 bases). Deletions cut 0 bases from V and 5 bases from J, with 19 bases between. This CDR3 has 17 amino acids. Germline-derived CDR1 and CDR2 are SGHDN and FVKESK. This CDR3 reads CASSQDQVGLRAETQYF. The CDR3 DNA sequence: TGTGCCAGCAGCCAAGATCAGGTTGGACTCCGAGCGGAGACCCAGTACTTC.

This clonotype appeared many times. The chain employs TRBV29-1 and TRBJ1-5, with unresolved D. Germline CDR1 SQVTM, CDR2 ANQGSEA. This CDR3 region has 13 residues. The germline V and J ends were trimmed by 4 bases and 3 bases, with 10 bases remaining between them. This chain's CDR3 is CSVVFGSNQPQHF. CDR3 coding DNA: TGCAGCGTTGTTTTTGGGTCCAATCAGCCCCAGCATTTT.

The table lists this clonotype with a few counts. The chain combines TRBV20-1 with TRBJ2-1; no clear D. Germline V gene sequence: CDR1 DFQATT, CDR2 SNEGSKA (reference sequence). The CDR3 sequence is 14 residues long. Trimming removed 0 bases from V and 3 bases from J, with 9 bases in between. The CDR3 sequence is CSAREIAVYNEQFF. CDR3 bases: TGCAGTGCTAGAGAAATAGCAGTCTACAATGAGCAGTTCTTC.

The CDR3 DNA reads TGCAGTGCTAGAGTCGCTACTAGCGGGAGTTTCAATGAGCAGTTCTTC. Residues: CSARVATSGSFNEQFF. This chain uses TRBV20-1 with TRBJ2-1; TRBD2 matches at 11 bases. The germline V gene has CDR1 DFQATT and CDR2 SNEGSKA (reference sequence). The length of the CDR3 is 16 residues. After removal of 1 base from V and 6 bases from J, the junction contained 8 bases not matched to a gene.